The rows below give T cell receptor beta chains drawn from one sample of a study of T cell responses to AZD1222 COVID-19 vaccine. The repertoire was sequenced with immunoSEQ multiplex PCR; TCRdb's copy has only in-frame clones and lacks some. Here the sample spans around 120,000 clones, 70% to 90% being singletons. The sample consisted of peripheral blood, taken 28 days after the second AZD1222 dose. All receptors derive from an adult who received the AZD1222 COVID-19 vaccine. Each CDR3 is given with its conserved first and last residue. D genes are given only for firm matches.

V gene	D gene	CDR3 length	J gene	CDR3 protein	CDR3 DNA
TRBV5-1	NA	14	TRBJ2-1	CASTQGPGNNEQFF	TGCGCCAGCACCCAGGGACCGGGAAACAATGAGCAGTTCTTC
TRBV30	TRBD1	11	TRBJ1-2	CAWTGGYGYTF	TGTGCCTGGACAGGGGGGTATGGCTACACCTTC
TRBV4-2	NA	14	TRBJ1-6	CASRFDSDNSPLHF	TGTGCCAGCAGGTTCGATTCAGATAATTCACCCCTCCACTTT
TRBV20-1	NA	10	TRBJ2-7	CSAFAYEQYF	TGCAGTGCTTTCGCCTACGAGCAGTACTTC
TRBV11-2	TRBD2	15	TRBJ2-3	CASSSRLAGGPTQYF	TGTGCCAGCAGCTCCCGACTAGCGGGGGGGCCGACGCAGTATTTT
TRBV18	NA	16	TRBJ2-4	CASSSYRQVSKNIQYF	TGTGCCAGCTCATCTTACAGACAGGTATCCAAAAACATTCAGTACTTC
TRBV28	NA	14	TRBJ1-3	CASSPAGSGNTIYF	TGTGCCAGCAGTCCAGCCGGCTCTGGAAACACCATATATTTT
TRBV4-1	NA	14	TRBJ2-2	CASSQAGGIGELFF	TGCGCCAGCAGCCAGGCTGGGGGGATCGGGGAGCTGTTTTTT
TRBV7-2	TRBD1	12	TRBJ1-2	CASSFQGEGYTF	TGTGCCAGCAGCTTCCAGGGGGAAGGCTACACCTTC
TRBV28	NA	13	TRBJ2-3	CASSLRSTDTQYF	TGTGCCAGCAGTTTGAGGAGCACAGATACGCAGTATTTT
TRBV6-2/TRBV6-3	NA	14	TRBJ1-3	CASSSIMAGNTIYF	TGTGCCAGCAGTTCCATAATGGCTGGAAACACCATATATTTT
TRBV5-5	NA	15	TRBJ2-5	CASSLVQIGQETQYF	TGTGCCAGCAGCTTGGTACAGATAGGACAAGAGACCCAGTACTTC